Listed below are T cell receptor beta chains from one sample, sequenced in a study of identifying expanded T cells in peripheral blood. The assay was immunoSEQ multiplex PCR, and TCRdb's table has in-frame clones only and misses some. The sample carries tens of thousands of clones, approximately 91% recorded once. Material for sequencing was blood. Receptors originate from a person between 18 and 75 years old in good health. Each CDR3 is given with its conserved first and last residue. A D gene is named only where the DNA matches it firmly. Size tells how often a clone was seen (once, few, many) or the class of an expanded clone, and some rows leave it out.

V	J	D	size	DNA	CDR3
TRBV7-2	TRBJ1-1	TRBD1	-	TGTGCCAGCAGCGATCCCGGGACAGGGATCGAAGCTTTCTTT	CASSDPGTGIEAFF
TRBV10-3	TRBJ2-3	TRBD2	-	TGTGCCATCATCCTCCCTCAACTAGCGGGGGGCCCCCCCGGGGACACGCAGTATTTT	CAIILPQLAGGPPGDTQYF
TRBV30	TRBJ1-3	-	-	TGTGCCTGGAGCTCAGGACCCGGAAACACCATATATTTT	CAWSSGPGNTIYF
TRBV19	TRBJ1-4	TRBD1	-	TGTGCCAGTAGTAACAGGGGGGAAAATGAAAAACTGTTTTTT	CASSNRGENEKLFF
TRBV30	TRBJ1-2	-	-	TGTGCCTGGAGTCTTGAGTCCTATGGCTACACCTTC	CAWSLESYGYTF
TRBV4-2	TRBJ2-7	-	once	TGTGCCAGCAGCCAAGTAGCGGAAGACTACGAGCAGTACTTC	CASSQVAEDYEQYF
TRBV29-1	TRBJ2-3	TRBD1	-	TGCAGCGTTGGGGGACAGGGGGGAGATACGCAGTATTTT	CSVGGQGGDTQYF
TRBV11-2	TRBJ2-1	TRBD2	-	TGTGCCAGCAGCTTCAGCGGGGGGGCAAGCTCCTACAATGAGCAGTTCTTC	CASSFSGGASSYNEQFF
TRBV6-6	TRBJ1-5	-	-	TGTGCCAGCAGTCGGGAGGGTAGAGCGAATCAGCCCCAGCATTTT	CASSREGRANQPQHF
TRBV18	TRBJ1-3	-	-	TGTGCCAGCTCACCTGACCCTAGCTCTGGAAACACCATATATTTT	CASSPDPSSGNTIYF
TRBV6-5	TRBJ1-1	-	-	TGTGCCAGCAGTTACGAGGGGACTACTGAAGCTTTCTTT	CASSYEGTTEAFF
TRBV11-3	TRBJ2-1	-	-	TGTGCCAGCAGCTCTGGGACCCCACTCGGCAATGAGCAGTTCTTC	CASSSGTPLGNEQFF
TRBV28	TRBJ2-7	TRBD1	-	TGTGCCTCTGAAACGGTAGGGGGCGCAGGCCACGAGCAGTACTTC	CASETVGGAGHEQYF
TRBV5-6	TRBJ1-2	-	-	TGTGCCAGCAGCTTGGATCGGATGCAGTATGGCTACACCTTC	CASSLDRMQYGYTF
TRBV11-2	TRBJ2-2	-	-	TGTGCCAGCAGCTTAGTACGCCAGGGTTACACCGGGGAGCTGTTTTTT	CASSLVRQGYTGELFF
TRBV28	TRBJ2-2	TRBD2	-	TGTGCCAGCAGTTTAGTAACTAGCGGCAACACCGGGGAGCTGTTTTTT	CASSLVTSGNTGELFF
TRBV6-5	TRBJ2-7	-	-	TGTGCCAGCGGCCGGGACAAGTCTTACGAGCAGTACTTC	CASGRDKSYEQYF
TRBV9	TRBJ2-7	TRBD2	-	TGTGCCAGCAGCGTAAGTAGCGGGGGCGAGCAGTACTTC	CASSVSSGGEQYF
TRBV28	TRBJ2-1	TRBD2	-	TGTGCCAGCAGTTTATTAGTGCTAGCGGAATACAATGAGCAGTTCTTC	CASSLLVLAEYNEQFF
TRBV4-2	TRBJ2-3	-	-	TGTGCCAGCAGCCTAAAGATAGGGACTTCTAGCACAGATACGCAGTATTTT	CASSLKIGTSSTDTQYF
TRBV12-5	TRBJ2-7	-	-	TGTGCTAGTGGTTTTGGGAGCTCCTACGAGCAGTACTTC	CASGFGSSYEQYF
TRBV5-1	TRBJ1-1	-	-	TGCGCCAGCAGCTTGGCACAGATCACTGAAGCTTTCTTT	CASSLAQITEAFF
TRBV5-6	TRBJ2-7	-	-	TGTGCCAGCAGCCCCCCCGGCAGTTCCTACGAGCAGTACTTC	CASSPPGSSYEQYF
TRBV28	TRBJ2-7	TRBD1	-	TGTGCCAGCAGTTCCCTGAAGAACAGGGGTCGATACGAGCAGTACTTC	CASSSLKNRGRYEQYF
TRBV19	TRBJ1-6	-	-	TGTGCCAGTAAGGTGGGGGGCTGGAATTCACCCCTCCACTTT	CASKVGGWNSPLHF
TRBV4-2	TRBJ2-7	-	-	TGTGCCAGCAGCCAAGTGATCCGGGAAAGCGAGCAGTACTTC	CASSQVIRESEQYF
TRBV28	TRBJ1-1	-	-	TGTGCCAGCAGGCAGGGGCCGAGGGCTTTCTTT	CASRQGPRAFF
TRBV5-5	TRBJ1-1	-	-	TGTGCCAGCAGCCCGGACCTCCGGGGAGTGGCTTTCTTT	CASSPDLRGVAFF
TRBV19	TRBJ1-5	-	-	TGTGCCAGTAGTATAGCAAGGGGGGATCTTGATCAGCCCCAGCATTTT	CASSIARGDLDQPQHF
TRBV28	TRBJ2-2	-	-	TGTGCCAGCAGTTTTGGTGGGTCCGGGGAGCTGTTTTTT	CASSFGGSGELFF
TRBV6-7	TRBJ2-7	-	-	TGTGCCAGCAGAGCCACCATCTATCCCGACAGTCTTCCTAACTACTACGAGCAGTACTTC	CASRATIYPDSLPNYYEQYF
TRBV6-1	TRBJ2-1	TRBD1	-	TGTGCCAGCAATGGGGCAGGGGGTGACAATGAGCAGTTCTTC	CASNGAGGDNEQFF
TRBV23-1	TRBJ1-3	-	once	TGCGCCAGCAGTCAATCGGGGTTCTCAGGAAACACCATATATTTT	CASSQSGFSGNTIYF
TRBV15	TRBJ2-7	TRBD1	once	TGTGCCACCAGCAGAGATTCGACGGGACAGGGATACGAGCAGTACTTC	CATSRDSTGQGYEQYF
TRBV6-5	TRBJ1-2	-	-	TGTGCCAGCTCCTCCAGGGGTTATAACTATGGCTACACCTTC	CASSSRGYNYGYTF
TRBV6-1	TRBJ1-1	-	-	TGTGCCAGCGAACGAGATCAGGGGAACACTGAAGCTTTCTTT	CASERDQGNTEAFF
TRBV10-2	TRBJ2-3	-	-	TGCGCCAGCAGTTTCACAGATACGCAGTATTTT	CASSFTDTQYF
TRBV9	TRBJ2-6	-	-	TGTGCCAGCAGCGTAGTGGTAGGGAAGGCTGGGGCCAACGTCCTGACTTTC	CASSVVVGKAGANVLTF
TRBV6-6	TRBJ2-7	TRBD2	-	TGTGCCAGCAGTTCGATTAGCGGGAAACCCTACGAGCAGTACTTC	CASSSISGKPYEQYF
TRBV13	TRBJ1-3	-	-	TGTGCCAGCAGTATTACCGGAAACACCATATATTTT	CASSITGNTIYF
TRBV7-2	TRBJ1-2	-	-	TGTGCCAGCAGTCCAATCGATTATGGCTACACCTTC	CASSPIDYGYTF
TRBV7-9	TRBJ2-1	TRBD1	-	TGTGCCAGCAGCGGAGGGACAGGGGATAGGGGGTCCTACAATGAGCAGTTCTTC	CASSGGTGDRGSYNEQFF
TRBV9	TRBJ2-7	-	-	TGTGCCAGCAGTCGGGACGCCTCTGCCTACGAGCAGTACTTC	CASSRDASAYEQYF
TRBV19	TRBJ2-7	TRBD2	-	TGTGCCAGTCGGGAGGGGGGCGAATACGAGCAGTACTTC	CASREGGEYEQYF
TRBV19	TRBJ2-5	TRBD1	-	TGTGCCAGTAGTTCCGGGACAGCCCAAGGGGACCAGTACTTC	CASSSGTAQGDQYF
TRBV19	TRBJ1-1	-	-	TGTGCCAGTAGTATAGGCGGTGAGAACACTGAAGCTTTCTTT	CASSIGGENTEAFF
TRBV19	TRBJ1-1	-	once	TGTGCCAGTAGTATCGTAGTGGGAAACACTGAAGCTTTCTTT	CASSIVVGNTEAFF
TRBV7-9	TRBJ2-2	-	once	TGTGCCAGCAGCTCGAGGGGGAACACCGGGGAGCTGTTTTTT	CASSSRGNTGELFF
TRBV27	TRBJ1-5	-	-	TGTGCCAGCATTAACCTGTCATGTCAGCCCCAGCATTTT	CASINLSCQPQHF
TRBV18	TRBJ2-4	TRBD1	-	TGTGCCAGCTCACCCCTACAGGGGTCTTCAGCCAAAAACATTCAGTACTTC	CASSPLQGSSAKNIQYF
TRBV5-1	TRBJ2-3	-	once	TGCGCCAGCAGCTTGGCCCTGGACCGCACAGATACGCAGTATTTT	CASSLALDRTDTQYF
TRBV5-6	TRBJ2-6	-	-	TGTGCCAGCAGTCAGGAGGTAGCTGGGGCCAACGTCCTGACTTTC	CASSQEVAGANVLTF
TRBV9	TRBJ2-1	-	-	TGTGCCAGCAGCCTTCACAATGAGCAGTTCTTC	CASSLHNEQFF
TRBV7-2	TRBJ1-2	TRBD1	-	TGTGCCAGCAGCTTACATCCAGGGGGGGAGGGTTACTATGGCTACACCTTC	CASSLHPGGEGYYGYTF
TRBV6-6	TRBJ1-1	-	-	TGTGCCAGCTCTCCCGGGACCCAGGGCTTAGGAGCTTTCTTT	CASSPGTQGLGAFF